This T cell receptor (beta chain) was recovered during a study of tumor and adjacent non-tumor tissue in lung cancer. Across the study: The patients, 9 to 11 men and several women, were about 30 to 85 with stage I to III disease.

In the case of this clonotype: The antigen is not known.

TCRbeta libraries were built with three rounds of nested PCR, modified from ARM-PCR. TCRdb re-derived calls from the multiplex PCR reads in MiXCR, one entry per CDR3 protein. Of approximately 120,000 distinct CDR3 sequences listed, 50% to 70% are singletons. The germline gives CDR1 SEHNR, CDR2 FQNEAQ (reference sequence). The CDR3 is 14 residues long. V lost 1 base and J 1 base, leaving 8 bases between the germline ends. RNA was extracted from bulk tissue without any cell sorting. This non-tumor lung sample came from over 3 cm beyond the tumor edge. General study findings and limits: Normal lung showed higher cumulative top 100 clone frequency than tumor.

J is TRBJ2-7 and V is TRBV7-9, with unresolved D. The source is a man aged 55 to 70 with non-small cell lung cancer. Input material: distant non-tumor lung tissue. CDR3 amino acids: CASSLVSRSYEQYF. DNA of the CDR3: TGTGCCAGCAGCTTAGTCTCCAGATCCTACGAGCAGTACTTC.